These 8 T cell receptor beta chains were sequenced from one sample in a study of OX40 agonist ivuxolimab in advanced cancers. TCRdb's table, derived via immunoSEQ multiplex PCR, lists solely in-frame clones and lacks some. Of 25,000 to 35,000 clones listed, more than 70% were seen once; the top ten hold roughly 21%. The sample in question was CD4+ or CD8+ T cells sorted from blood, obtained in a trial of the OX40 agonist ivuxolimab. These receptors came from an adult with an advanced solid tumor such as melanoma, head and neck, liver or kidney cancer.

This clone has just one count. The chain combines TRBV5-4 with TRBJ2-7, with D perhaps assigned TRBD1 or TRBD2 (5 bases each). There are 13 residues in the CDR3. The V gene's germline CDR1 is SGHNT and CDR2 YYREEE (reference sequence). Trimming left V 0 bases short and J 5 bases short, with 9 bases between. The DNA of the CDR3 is TGTGCCAGCAGCTTGGGGGGGAACAACGAGCAGTACTTC. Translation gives CASSLGGNNEQYF.

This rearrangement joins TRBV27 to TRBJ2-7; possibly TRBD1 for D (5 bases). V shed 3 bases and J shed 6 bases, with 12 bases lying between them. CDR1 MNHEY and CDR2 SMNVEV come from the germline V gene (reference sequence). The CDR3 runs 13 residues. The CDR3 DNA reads TGTGCCAGCAGTTTTAGGGGCTCAGCCGAGCAGTACTTC. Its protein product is CASSFRGSAEQYF.

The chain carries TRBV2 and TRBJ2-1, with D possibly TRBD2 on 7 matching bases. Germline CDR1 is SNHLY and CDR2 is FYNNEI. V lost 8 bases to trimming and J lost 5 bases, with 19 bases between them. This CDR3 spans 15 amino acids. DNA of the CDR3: TGTGCCAGCCGACGAGGGGGGGGCACCCACAATGAGCAGTTCTTC. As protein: CASRRGGGTHNEQFF. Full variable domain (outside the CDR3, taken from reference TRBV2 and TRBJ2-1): EPEVTQTPSHQVTQMGQEVILRCVPISNHLYFYWYRQILGQKVEFLVSFYNNEISEKSEIFDDQFSVERPDGSNFTLKIRSTKLEDSAMYFCASRRGGGTHNEQFFGPGTRLTVL.

The DNA for the CDR3 is TGCGCCAGCAGCCCCGAGGCTAGCACAGATACGCAGTATTTT. Encoded protein: CASSPEASTDTQYF. J is TRBJ2-3 and V is TRBV4-1; D is ambiguous. CDR1 is MGHRA, CDR2 YSYEKL, per germline. V lost 4 bases and J 0 bases, leaving 8 bases between the germline ends. The CDR3 runs 14 residues.

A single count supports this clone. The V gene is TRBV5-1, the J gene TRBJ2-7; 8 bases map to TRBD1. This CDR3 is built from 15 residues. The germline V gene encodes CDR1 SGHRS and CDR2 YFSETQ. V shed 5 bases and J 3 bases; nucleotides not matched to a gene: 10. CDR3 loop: CASRVTGGEGYEQYF. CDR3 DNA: TGCGCCAGCAGGGTTACAGGGGGAGAGGGCTACGAGCAGTACTTC.

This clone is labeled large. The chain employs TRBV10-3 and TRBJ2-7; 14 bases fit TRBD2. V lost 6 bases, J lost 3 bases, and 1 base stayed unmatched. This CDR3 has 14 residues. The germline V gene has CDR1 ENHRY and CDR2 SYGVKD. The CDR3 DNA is TGTGCCATCAGCGGACTAGCGGGAGGCTACGAGCAGTACTTC. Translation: CAISGLAGGYEQYF.

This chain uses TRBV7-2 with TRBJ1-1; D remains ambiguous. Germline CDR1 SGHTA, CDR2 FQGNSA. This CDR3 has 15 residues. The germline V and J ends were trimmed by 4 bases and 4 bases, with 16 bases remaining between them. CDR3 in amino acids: CASSWMRLTGTEAFF. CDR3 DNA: TGTGCCAGCAGCTGGATGCGGCTGACGGGCACTGAAGCTTTCTTT.

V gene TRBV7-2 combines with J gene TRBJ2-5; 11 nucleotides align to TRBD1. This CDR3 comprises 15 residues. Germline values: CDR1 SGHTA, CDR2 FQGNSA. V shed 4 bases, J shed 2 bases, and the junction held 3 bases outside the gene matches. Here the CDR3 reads CASSSRDRGQETQYF. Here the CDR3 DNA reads TGTGCCAGCAGCTCCCGGGACAGGGGGCAAGAGACCCAGTACTTC.